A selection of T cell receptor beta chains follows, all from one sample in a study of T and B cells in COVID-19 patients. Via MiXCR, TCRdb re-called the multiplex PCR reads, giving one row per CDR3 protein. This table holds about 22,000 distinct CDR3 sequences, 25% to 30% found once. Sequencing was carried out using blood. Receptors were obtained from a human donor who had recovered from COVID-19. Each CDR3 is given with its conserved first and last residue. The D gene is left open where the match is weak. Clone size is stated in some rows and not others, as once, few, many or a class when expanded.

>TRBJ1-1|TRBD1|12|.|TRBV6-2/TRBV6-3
TGTGCCAGCAGGGACAGGATCACTGAAGCTTTCTTT
CASRDRITEAFF
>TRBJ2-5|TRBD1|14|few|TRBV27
TGTGCCAGCAGTCCCCCAGGGGGCCTAGAGACCCAGTACTTC
CASSPPGGLETQYF
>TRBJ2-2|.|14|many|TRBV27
TGTGCCAGCAGTTTATCGAGTCCGCGCCGGGAGCTGTTTTTT
CASSLSSPRRELFF
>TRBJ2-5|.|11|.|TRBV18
TGTGCCAGCTCAGTCCAAGAGACCCAGTACTTC
CASSVQETQYF
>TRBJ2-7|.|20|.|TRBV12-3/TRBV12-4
TGTGCCAGCAGTTTAGCACAAGCCGGGGGGTCCGGGACAGGACCCTACGAGCAGTACTTC
CASSLAQAGGSGTGPYEQYF
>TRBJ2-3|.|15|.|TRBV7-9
TGTGCCAGCAGCTTAGCGGGACTGAGCACAGATACGCAGTATTTT
CASSLAGLSTDTQYF
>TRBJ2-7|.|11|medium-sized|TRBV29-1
TGCAGCGTTGCTTGGGGATACGAGCAGTACTTC
CSVAWGYEQYF
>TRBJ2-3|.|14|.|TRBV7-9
TGTGCCAGCAGCTTATCGGGGGGCGCAGATACGCAGTATTTT
CASSLSGGADTQYF
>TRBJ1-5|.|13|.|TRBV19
TGTGCCAGTAGTATAAAGAGGGATCAGCCCCAGCATTTT
CASSIKRDQPQHF
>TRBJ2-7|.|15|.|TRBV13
TGTGCCAGCAGCCCAGCTGGCCCGGGGGTCCACGAGCAGTACTTC
CASSPAGPGVHEQYF
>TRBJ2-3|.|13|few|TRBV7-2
TGTGCCAGCAGCCCCACCTATCCGGATACGCAGTATTTT
CASSPTYPDTQYF
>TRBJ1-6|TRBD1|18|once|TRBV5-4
TGTGCCAGCAGCCCCCCTTGGGGACAGGGATCCTATAATTCACCCCTCCACTTT
CASSPPWGQGSYNSPLHF
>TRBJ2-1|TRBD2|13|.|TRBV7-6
TGTGCCAGCAGCTTGACTAGCGGAGGTGAGCAGTTCTTC
CASSLTSGGEQFF
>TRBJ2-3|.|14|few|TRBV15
TGTGCCACCAGCAGAAACAGGGGGGGAGATACGCAGTATTTT
CATSRNRGGDTQYF
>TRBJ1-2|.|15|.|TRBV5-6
TGTGCCAGCCTCACCTATCCCGAAGCGGGATATGGCTACACCTTC
CASLTYPEAGYGYTF
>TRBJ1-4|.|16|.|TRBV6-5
TGTGCCAGCAGTTACGGACTAGGGCGCCGGGGTGAAAAACTGTTTTTT
CASSYGLGRRGEKLFF
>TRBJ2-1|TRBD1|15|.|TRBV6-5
TGTGCCAGCAGCGGGCCGGGACAGGGTTCTAATGAGCAGTTCTTC
CASSGPGQGSNEQFF
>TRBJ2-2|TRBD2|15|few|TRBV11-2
TGTGCCAGCAGCTTAGGCCCGGGAGGGACCGGGGAGCTGTTTTTT
CASSLGPGGTGELFF
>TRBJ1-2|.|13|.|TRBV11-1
TGTGCCAGCACCCGGGACGGCGACTATGGCTACACCTTC
CASTRDGDYGYTF
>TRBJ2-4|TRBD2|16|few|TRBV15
TGTGCCACCAGCAGAGCCCTAGCGGGAGCCAAAAACATTCAGTACTTC
CATSRALAGAKNIQYF
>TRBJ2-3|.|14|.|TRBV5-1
TGCGCCAGCAGTACCTCAGGGAACACAGATACGCAGTATTTT
CASSTSGNTDTQYF
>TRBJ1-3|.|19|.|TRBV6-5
TGTGCCAGCAGTTACTCCTATGATCCCGTCGCTGACTCTGGAAACACCATATATTTT
CASSYSYDPVADSGNTIYF
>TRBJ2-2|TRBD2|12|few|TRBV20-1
TGCAGTGCTAGGAGGGAGGGAAGGGAGCTGTTTTTT
CSARREGRELFF
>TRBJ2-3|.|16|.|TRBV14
TGTGCCAGCAGCCAAGAGTGGGGGAGCGTCACAGATACGCAGTATTTT
CASSQEWGSVTDTQYF
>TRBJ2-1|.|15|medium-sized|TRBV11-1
TGTGCCAGCAGCCCGGACACGAGCTCCTACAATGAGCAGTTCTTC
CASSPDTSSYNEQFF
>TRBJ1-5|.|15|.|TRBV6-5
TGTGCCAGCAGTTACTCGTCACCCTCGAATCAGCCCCAGCATTTT
CASSYSSPSNQPQHF
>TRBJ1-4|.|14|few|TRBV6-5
TGTGCCAGCAGCTCCAGGGGTGCTAATGAAAAACTGTTTTTT
CASSSRGANEKLFF
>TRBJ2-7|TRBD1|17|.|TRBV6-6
TGTGCCAGCAATTTCAACGTCGGGGCAGGGGGCTTCTACGAGCAGTACTTC
CASNFNVGAGGFYEQYF
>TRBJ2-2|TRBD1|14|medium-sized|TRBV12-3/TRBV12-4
TGTGCCAGCAGTACCGGGACAGGCACCGGGGAGCTGTTTTTT
CASSTGTGTGELFF
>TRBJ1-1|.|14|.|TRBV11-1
TGTGCCAGCAGCTTAGTTTGGGCGAACACTGAAGCTTTCTTT
CASSLVWANTEAFF
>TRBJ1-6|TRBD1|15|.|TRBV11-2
TGTGCCAGCAGCTTGACAGGGTTTGTAGATTCACCCCTCCACTTT
CASSLTGFVDSPLHF
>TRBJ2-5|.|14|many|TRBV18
TGTGCCAGCTCATCAATGGCGGGGCAAGAGACCCAGTACTTC
CASSSMAGQETQYF
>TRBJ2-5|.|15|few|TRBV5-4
TGTGCCAGCAGCTTGAAGGACGGGGCCGTGGAGACCCAGTACTTC
CASSLKDGAVETQYF
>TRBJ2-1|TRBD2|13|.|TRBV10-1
TGCGCCAGCAGTGAGCCGGGACTAGGACGTTCGATCTTC
CASSEPGLGRSIF
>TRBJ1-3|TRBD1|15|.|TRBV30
TGTGCCTGGAGCAGAACAGGGGGGCCTGGAAACACCATATATTTT
CAWSRTGGPGNTIYF
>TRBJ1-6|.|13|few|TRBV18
TGTGCCAGCTCATCCAGTCTTTTGGTCCCCCTCCACTTT
CASSSSLLVPLHF
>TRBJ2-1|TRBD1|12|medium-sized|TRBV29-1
TGCAGCGTCGGACAGGGAAACAATGAGCAGTTCTTC
CSVGQGNNEQFF
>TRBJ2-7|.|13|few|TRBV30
TGTGCCTGGAGTGCCCCCCCCTCCTACGAGCAGTACTTC
CAWSAPPSYEQYF
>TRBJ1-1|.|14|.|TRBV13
TGTGCCAGCAGCCAGAGGACCGAGAACACTGAAGCTTTCTTT
CASSQRTENTEAFF
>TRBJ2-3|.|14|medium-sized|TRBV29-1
TGCAGCGTGCCAGGACCCCTTAGCACAGATACGCAGTATTTT
CSVPGPLSTDTQYF
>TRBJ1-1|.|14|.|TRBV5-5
TGCGCCAGCAGCTCCCAGGGGAATAGGGCTGAAGCTTTCTTT
CASSSQGNRAEAFF
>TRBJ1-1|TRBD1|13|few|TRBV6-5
TGTGCCAGCAGGCGGACAGGGAACACTGAAGCTTTCTTT
CASRRTGNTEAFF
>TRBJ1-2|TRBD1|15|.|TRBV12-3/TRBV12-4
TGTGCCAGCAGGCCTCCGGGACAGCTTAACTATGGCTACACCTTC
CASRPPGQLNYGYTF
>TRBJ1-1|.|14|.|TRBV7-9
TGTGCCAGCAGCCCGGGGGGGGAGAAGACTGAAGCTTTCTTT
CASSPGGEKTEAFF
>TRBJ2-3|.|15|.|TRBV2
TGTGCCAGCAGTGAATCAGGATTTAGCCCAGATACGCAGTATTTT
CASSESGFSPDTQYF
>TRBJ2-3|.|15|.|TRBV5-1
TGCGCCAGCAGCTCTCAACAGGGAAGGATGGATACGCAGTATTTT
CASSSQQGRMDTQYF
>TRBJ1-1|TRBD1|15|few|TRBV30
TGTGCCTGGAGCCGGAACAGGGGAGGGAACACTGAAGCTTTCTTT
CAWSRNRGGNTEAFF
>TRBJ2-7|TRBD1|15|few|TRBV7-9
TGTGCCAGCAGCTACGGGACAGGGACCCTGGGGGAGCAGTACTTC
CASSYGTGTLGEQYF
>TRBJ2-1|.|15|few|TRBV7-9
TGTGCCAGCAGCTTCGGCGGGACAGCCTCAAATGAGCAGTTCTTC
CASSFGGTASNEQFF
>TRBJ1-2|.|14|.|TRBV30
TGTGCCTGGAGTGTACCTCCGGGACATTATGGCTACACCTTC
CAWSVPPGHYGYTF
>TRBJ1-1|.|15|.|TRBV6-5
TGTGCCAGCAGTTACTCGGGCAGGGCTTACACTGAAGCTTTCTTT
CASSYSGRAYTEAFF
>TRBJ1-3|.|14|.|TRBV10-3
TGTGCCATCAGTGAGGGGCAGCAAACAAACACCATATATTTT
CAISEGQQTNTIYF
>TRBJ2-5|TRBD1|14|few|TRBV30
TGTGCCTGGTCTGAGGGGGCAGGGGCAGAGACCCAGTACTTC
CAWSEGAGAETQYF